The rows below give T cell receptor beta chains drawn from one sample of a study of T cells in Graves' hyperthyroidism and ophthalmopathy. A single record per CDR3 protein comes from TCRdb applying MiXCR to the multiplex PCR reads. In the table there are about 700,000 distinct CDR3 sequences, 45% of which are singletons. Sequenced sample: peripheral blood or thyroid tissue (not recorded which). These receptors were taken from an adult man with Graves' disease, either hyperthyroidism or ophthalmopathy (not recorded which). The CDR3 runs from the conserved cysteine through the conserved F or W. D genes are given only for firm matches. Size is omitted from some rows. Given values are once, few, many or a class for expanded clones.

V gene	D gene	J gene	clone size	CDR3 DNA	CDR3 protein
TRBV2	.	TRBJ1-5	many	TGTGCCAGCAGTGAAGACGGGGGGAATCAGCCCCAGCATTTT	CASSEDGGNQPQHF
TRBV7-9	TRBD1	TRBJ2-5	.	TGTGCCAGCAGTGGAGCGGGACAGGGGGCCCAAGAGACCCAGTACTTC	CASSGAGQGAQETQYF
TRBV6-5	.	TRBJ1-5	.	TGTGCCAGCAGGTGGGGGGCCGGTCAGCCCCAGCATTTT	CASRWGAGQPQHF
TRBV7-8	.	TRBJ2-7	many	TGTGCCAGCAGACTTGGGAGCGGTTCGTCCGAGCAGTACTTC	CASRLGSGSSEQYF
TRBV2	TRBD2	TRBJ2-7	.	TGTGCCAGCAGTGACGCTAGCGGGAGCTACGAGCAGTACTTC	CASSDASGSYEQYF
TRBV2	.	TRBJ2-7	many	TGTGCCAGCAGTGAAGACAGGATCTCCTACGAGCAGTACTTC	CASSEDRISYEQYF
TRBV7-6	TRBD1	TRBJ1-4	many	TGTGCCAGCAGCTCCCCGACAGGGTTTAATGAAAAACTGTTTTTT	CASSSPTGFNEKLFF
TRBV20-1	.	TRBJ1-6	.	TGCAGTGCTAGGCCAGACATATCTTCACCCCTCCACTTT	CSARPDISSPLHF
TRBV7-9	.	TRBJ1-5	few	TGTGCCAGCAGCCGATACCCCCTGAGGGGGGGGGATCAGCCCCAGCATTTT	CASSRYPLRGGDQPQHF
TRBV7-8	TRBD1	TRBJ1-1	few	TGTGCCAGCAGCCTCAGGGCCGGGACAGGGAAATTGAACACTGAAGCTTTCTTT	CASSLRAGTGKLNTEAFF
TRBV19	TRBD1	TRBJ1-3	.	TGTGCCAGTGGTACCACCGGGACAGTCTCTGGAAACACCATATATTTT	CASGTTGTVSGNTIYF
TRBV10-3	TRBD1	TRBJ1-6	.	TGTGCCAGCAAGGGACAGGTGAAGTCACCCCTCCACTTT	CASKGQVKSPLHF
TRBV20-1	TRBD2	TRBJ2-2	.	TGCAGTGCTAGGCCCTTAGCGGGAATGAGCACCGGGGAGCTGTTTTTT	CSARPLAGMSTGELFF
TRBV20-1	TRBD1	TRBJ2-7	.	TGCAGTGCTAGTCCAGACAGGGGATTGGGGTCCTACGAGCAGTACTTC	CSASPDRGLGSYEQYF
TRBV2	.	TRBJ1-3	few	TGTGCCAGCAGCTTACGGGTACTAACGGCTGGAAACACCATATATTTT	CASSLRVLTAGNTIYF
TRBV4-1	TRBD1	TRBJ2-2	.	TGCGCCAGTGACCCGGGACAGGGGGAGCTGTTTTTT	CASDPGQGELFF
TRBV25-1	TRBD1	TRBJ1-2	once	TGTGCCAGCAGTGGACCGACCGGGACAGGGGATCGCTATGGCTACACCTTC	CASSGPTGTGDRYGYTF
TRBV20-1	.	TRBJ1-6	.	TGCAGTGCTAAAACAAGGGGCGAGAATTCACCCCTCCACTTT	CSAKTRGENSPLHF
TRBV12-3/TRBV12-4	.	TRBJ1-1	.	TGTGCCAGCAGTTTCAAGGGTGCTGAAGCTTTCTTT	CASSFKGAEAFF
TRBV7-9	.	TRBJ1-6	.	TGTGCCAGCAGCTTGGCCTCAGGTCCGTATTCACCCCTCCACTTT	CASSLASGPYSPLHF
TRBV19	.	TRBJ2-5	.	TGTGCCAGTAGTATCCGGGCAGGCCAAGAGACCCAGTACTTC	CASSIRAGQETQYF
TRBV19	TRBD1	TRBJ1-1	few	TGTGCCAGTAGTATGTTTGGTAGGGGGCGAACTGAAGCTTTCTTT	CASSMFGRGRTEAFF
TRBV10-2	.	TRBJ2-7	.	TGCGCCAGCAGTGAGTGGGGCACGGAGCAGTACTTC	CASSEWGTEQYF
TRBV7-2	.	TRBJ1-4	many	TGTGCCAGCAGCTTGTACCTTAATGAAAAACTGTTTTTT	CASSLYLNEKLFF
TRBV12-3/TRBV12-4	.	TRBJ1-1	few	TGTGCCAGCAGTTCTATCCGCCGCACTGAAGCTTTCTTT	CASSSIRRTEAFF
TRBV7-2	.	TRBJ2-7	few	TGTGCCAGCAGCTTATTAGAGGGAACCTACGAGCAGTACTTC	CASSLLEGTYEQYF
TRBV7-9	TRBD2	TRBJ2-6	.	TGTGCCAGCAGCCTCGCCGGGGGGGTTGGTGGGGCCAACGTCCTGACTTTC	CASSLAGGVGGANVLTF
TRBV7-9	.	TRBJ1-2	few	TGTGCCAGCAGCTTACAGCGTGCTATTAACTATGGCTACACCTTC	CASSLQRAINYGYTF
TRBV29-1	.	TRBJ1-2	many	TGCAGCGTTGAGGAATATGGCTACACCTTC	CSVEEYGYTF
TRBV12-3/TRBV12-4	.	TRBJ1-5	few	TGTGCCAGCAGTTTTAAGGGACTTTTTAGCAATCAGCCCCAGCATTTT	CASSFKGLFSNQPQHF
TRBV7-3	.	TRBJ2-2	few	TGTGCCAGCAGCCGGGGACCCAAAAACACCGGGGAGCTGTTTTTT	CASSRGPKNTGELFF
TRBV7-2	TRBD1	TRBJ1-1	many	TGTGCCAGCAGCCTTCGGACAGGGCAGGCCGCTGAAGCTTTCTTT	CASSLRTGQAAEAFF
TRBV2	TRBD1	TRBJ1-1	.	TGTGCCAGCATCGAGACAGGGGCAGGGCCCCACACTGAAGCTTTCTTT	CASIETGAGPHTEAFF
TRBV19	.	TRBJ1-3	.	TGTGCCAGTAGTTCGACGGACGGCCCCTCTGGAAACACCATATATTTT	CASSSTDGPSGNTIYF
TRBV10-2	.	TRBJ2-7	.	TGTGCCAGCAAAAAGACAGGTTACTACGAGCAGTACTTC	CASKKTGYYEQYF
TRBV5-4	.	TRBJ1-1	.	TGTGCCAGCAGCCTCCTGGCTACAGCGACTGAAGCTTTCTTT	CASSLLATATEAFF
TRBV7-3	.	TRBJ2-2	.	TGTGCCAGCAGCCAGGATGCCCTAAGACACCTCACCGGGGAGCTGTTTTTT	CASSQDALRHLTGELFF
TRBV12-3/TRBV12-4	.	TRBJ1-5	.	TGTGCCAGCAGTTTTGTAGGGGGTAATCAGCCCCAGCATTTT	CASSFVGGNQPQHF
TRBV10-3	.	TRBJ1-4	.	TGTGCCAGCAGTTACTCCCCTCCTGCCGAAAAACTGTTTTTT	CASSYSPPAEKLFF
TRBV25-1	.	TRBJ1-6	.	TGTGCCAGCCAAGCTTCGGACAGTAATTCACCCCTCCACTTT	CASQASDSNSPLHF
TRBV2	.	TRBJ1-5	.	TGTGCCAGCAGTGACACATTGTATAGCAATCAGCCCCAGCATTTT	CASSDTLYSNQPQHF
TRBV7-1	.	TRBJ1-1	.	TGTGCCAGCAGCTCCCTTCCGACTACTGAAGCTTTCTTT	CASSSLPTTEAFF
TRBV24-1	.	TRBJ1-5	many	TGTGCCACCAGTGCCCCGGGAGTCGCATCCCCCCAGCATTTT	CATSAPGVASPQHF
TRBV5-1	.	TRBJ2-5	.	TGCGCCAGCAGCTTTGGTGGGGCTCAAGAGACCCAGTACTTC	CASSFGGAQETQYF
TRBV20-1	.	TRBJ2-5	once	TGCAGTGCTAGCCGGGAGCCGGGGGAGACCCAGTACTTC	CSASREPGETQYF
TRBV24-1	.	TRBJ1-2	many	TGTGCCACCAGTGACAACAGGGAAGGAAGGAACGGCTACACCTTC	CATSDNREGRNGYTF